This T cell receptor (beta chain) was documented in a study of shared clonotypes between healthy human individuals. The donors, all of them Caucasian adults, lived in Nashville, Tennessee. The unsorted samples had approximately 90 million PBMCs used for genomic DNA. Points from the study as a whole: How much donors shared clonotypes was expected to be affected by sequencing depth.

The sequencing of unsorted PBMC DNA took place on ten immunoSEQ deep assay plates. The protocol was immunoSEQ multiplex PCR, while the TCRdb copy is restricted to in-frame clones and leaves out a portion. The top ten clones hold around 12% of a sample with about 500,000 clones, roughly three quarters of them seen once. About this clone: Its antigen is unidentified.

Trimming shortened V by 1 base and J by 2 bases, and 10 bases separated the two germline ends. The CDR3 runs 15 residues. In germline, CDR1 is LGHNA, CDR2 YNFKEQ. V usage is TRBV4-2 and J usage is TRBJ2-3; maybe TRBD2 (5 bases). The specimen was PBMCs. The source is a woman aged 40 to 55 in good health. Some clones in this sample may be carry-over from other donors' samples. The CDR3 DNA follows: TGTGCCAGCAGCCAAGGGAACGGGAACACAGATACGCAGTATTTT. It codes for CASSQGNGNTDTQYF.